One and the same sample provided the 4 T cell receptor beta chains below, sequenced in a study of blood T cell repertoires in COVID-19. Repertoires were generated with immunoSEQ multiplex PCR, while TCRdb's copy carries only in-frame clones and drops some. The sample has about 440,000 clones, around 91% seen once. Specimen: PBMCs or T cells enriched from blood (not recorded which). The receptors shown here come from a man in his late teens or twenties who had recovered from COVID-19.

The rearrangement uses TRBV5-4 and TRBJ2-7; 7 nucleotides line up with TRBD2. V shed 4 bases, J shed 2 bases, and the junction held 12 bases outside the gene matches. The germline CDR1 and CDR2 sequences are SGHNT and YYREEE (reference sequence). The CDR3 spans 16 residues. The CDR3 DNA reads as TGTGCCAGCAGCAAACCTAGCGGAGCAGCCCCCTACGAGCAGTACTTC. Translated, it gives CASSKPSGAAPYEQYF.

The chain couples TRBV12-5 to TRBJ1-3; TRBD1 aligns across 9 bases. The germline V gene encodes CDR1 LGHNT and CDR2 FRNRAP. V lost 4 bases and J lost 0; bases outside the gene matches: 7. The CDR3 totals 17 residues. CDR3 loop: CASGYHRGPSSGNTIYF. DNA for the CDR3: TGTGCTAGTGGTTACCACAGGGGGCCCAGCTCTGGAAACACCATATATTTT.

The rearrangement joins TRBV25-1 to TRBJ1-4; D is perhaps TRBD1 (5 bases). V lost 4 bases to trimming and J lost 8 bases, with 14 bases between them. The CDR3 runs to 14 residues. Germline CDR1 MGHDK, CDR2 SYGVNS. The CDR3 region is CASSGQGPIEKLFF. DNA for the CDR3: TGTGCCAGCAGTGGTCAGGGCCCTATAGAAAAACTGTTTTTT.

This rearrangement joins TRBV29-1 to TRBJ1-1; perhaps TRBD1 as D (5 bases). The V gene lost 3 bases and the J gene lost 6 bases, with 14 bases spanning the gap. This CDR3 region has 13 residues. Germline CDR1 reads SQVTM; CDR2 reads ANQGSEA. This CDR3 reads CSVDRRDSSEAFF. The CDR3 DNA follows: TGCAGCGTTGACCGACGAGACAGTTCTGAAGCTTTCTTT.